These 15 T cell receptor beta chains came from one sample sequenced in a study of blood T cell repertoires in COVID-19. TCRdb keeps only in-frame clones here, not all; method: immunoSEQ multiplex PCR. This table has approximately 87,000 clones, approximately 78% appearing once. Sequenced: peripheral blood. The receptors come from a woman older than 75 with acute or convalescent COVID-19.

This chain joins TRBV20-1 and TRBJ2-3; TRBD2 aligns across 12 bases. The junction had 7 bases not matched to a gene; V was cut back by 3 bases and J by 3 bases. Per the germline V gene, CDR1 is DFQATT and CDR2 is SNEGSKA (reference sequence). The CDR3 is 16 residues long. CDR3: CSASTASGGATDTQYF. CDR3 bases: TGCAGTGCTAGTACGGCTAGCGGGGGGGCTACAGATACGCAGTATTTT.

The V gene is TRBV10-3, the J gene TRBJ2-2; 9 bases align to TRBD1. The CDR3 runs to 16 residues. J lost 2 bases, V lost 0 bases, and 1 base had no gene match. Germline-derived CDR1 and CDR2 are ENHRY and SYGVKD. The CDR3 region is CAISESGQGNTGELFF. CDR3 sequence (DNA): TGTGCCATCAGTGAGTCGGGACAGGGCAACACCGGGGAGCTGTTTTTT.

V usage is TRBV5-6 and J usage is TRBJ1-2; D might be TRBD1 (5 bases). The CDR3 extends over 16 amino acids. V was clipped by 4 bases and J by 3 bases, with 19 bases between them. The germline V gene has CDR1 SGHDT and CDR2 YYEEEE. The CDR3 loop reads CASSAAQGRFYYGYTF. The CDR3 DNA follows: TGTGCCAGCAGCGCCGCGCAGGGCCGTTTTTACTATGGCTACACCTTC.

The rearrangement uses TRBV6-5 and TRBJ2-3; 11 positions agree with TRBD2. J gave up 2 bases and V 7 bases, and 5 bases lay outside the gene matches. Germline V gene data show CDR1 as MNHEY and CDR2 as SVGAGI. There are 15 residues in the CDR3. Written as DNA, the CDR3 is TGTGCCAGCAATCTAGCGGGGGGAAACACAGATACGCAGTATTTT. Amino acids: CASNLAGGNTDTQYF.

This rearrangement joins TRBV19 to TRBJ2-5, with 13 nucleotides matching TRBD2. Germline loops: CDR1 LNHDA, CDR2 SQIVND (reference sequence). V trimming: 6 bases; J trimming: 9 bases; junction bases outside the gene matches: 13. The CDR3 contains 16 residues. CDR3 DNA sequence: TGTGCCAGTAGCTTGGAACTAGCGGGGGGGCTCGGGCCCCAGTACTTC. Its translation: CASSLELAGGLGPQYF.

This clone was picked up one time. The chain combines TRBV3-1 (or the pseudogene TRBV3-2) with TRBJ1-3, with TRBD1 matching over 7 bases. J lost 4 bases, V lost 1 base, and 7 bases had no gene match. The CDR3 loop spans 16 amino acids. In germline, CDR1 is LGHDT, CDR2 YNNKEL (reference sequence). CDR3 sequence (DNA): TGTGCCAGCAGCCAAGTGAAGACAGGGACAGGAAACACCATATATTTT. Translating it yields CASSQVKTGTGNTIYF.

The CDR3 region is CASSPQGARVTGELFF. DNA of the CDR3: TGTGCCAGCAGCCCTCAGGGGGCGAGAGTGACCGGGGAGCTGTTTTTT. This chain connects TRBV3-1 (or the pseudogene TRBV3-2) to TRBJ2-2; 8 bases agree with TRBD1. Germline trimming cut 4 bases from V and 5 bases from J; bases unmatched to any gene: 9. The CDR3 is 16 residues long. From germline, CDR1 is LGHDT and CDR2 YNNKEL (reference sequence).

The genes are TRBV5-8 and TRBJ1-5, with 12 bases fitting TRBD1. Germline CDR1 SGHTS, CDR2 YDEGEE. This CDR3 is built from 18 residues. J was trimmed by 0 bases and V by 4 bases; bases with no gene match: 8. CDR3 DNA: TGTGCCAGCAGCAGCGGGACAGGGGGCGCGTATAGCAATCAGCCCCAGCATTTT. It specifies CASSSGTGGAYSNQPQHF.

V is TRBV3-1 (or the pseudogene TRBV3-2) and J is TRBJ1-4, with TRBD1 matching 10 bases. Germline V CDR1 and CDR2: LGHDT, YNNKEL (reference sequence). V lost 5 bases to trimming and J lost 8 bases; unmatched junction nucleotides: 5. The CDR3 runs to 14 residues. CDR3 amino acids: CASSAGQGKEKLFF. CDR3 coding DNA: TGTGCCAGCAGCGCGGGACAGGGGAAAGAAAAACTGTTTTTT.

The chain links TRBV2 to TRBJ2-7, with 8 bases that match TRBD1. Germline V CDR1 and CDR2: SNHLY, FYNNEI. V was clipped by 7 bases and J by 5 bases; unmatched bases: 10. This CDR3 contains 14 residues. The CDR3 sequence is CASTFQDRVNEQYF. The DNA of the CDR3 is TGTGCCAGCACGTTTCAGGACAGGGTAAACGAGCAGTACTTC.

This clone was seen only once. This chain links TRBV9 with TRBJ1-5, with 7 bases lining up with TRBD1. Germline V lookup: CDR1 SGDLS, CDR2 YYNGEE. CDR3 length: 15 amino acids. V shed 4 bases and J 6 bases; nucleotides not matched to a gene: 10. The CDR3 spells CASSSGEGGTQPQHF. The CDR3 DNA follows: TGTGCCAGCAGCTCAGGGGAAGGGGGCACTCAGCCCCAGCATTTT.

The V and J genes are TRBV5-6 and TRBJ1-2; 9 bases map to TRBD1. The CDR3 has 12 amino acids. Trimming cost V 2 bases and J 11 bases; bases outside gene matches: 4. CDR1 is SGHDT, CDR2 YYEEEE, per germline. CDR3 nucleotides: TGTGCCAGCAGCTTCGACAGGGGGACGTACACCTTC. This encodes CASSFDRGTYTF.

This clone was picked up one time. J is TRBJ1-2 and V is TRBV18; D remains ambiguous. Between the trimmed V and J ends, which lost 0 bases and 1 base, there was a span of 6 bases. This CDR3 spans 14 amino acids. Germline CDR1 reads KGHSH; CDR2 reads LQKENI. The CDR3 DNA is TGTGCCAGCTCACCACCTACAGTTAACTATGGCTACACCTTC. Translation gives CASSPPTVNYGYTF.

A note on this clone: One end of the junction does not line up with germline, which may come from a read error. J is TRBJ2-7 and V is TRBV6-5; possible D gene TRBD2, 5 bases. Per the germline V gene, CDR1 is MNHEY and CDR2 is SVGAGI. CDR3 length: 11 amino acids. CDR3 region: CASRSAGKVQF. DNA of the CDR3: TGTGCCAGCAGAAGCGCCGGGAAAGTCCAGTTC.

The chain is built from TRBV9 and TRBJ2-5; TRBD1 matches at 9 bases. Germline-derived CDR1 and CDR2 are SGDLS and YYNGEE. The CDR3 covers 17 residues. J lost 3 bases, V lost 0 bases, and 9 bases had no gene match. CDR3 DNA: TGTGCCAGCAGCGTAGGGGGAAGTGGGACAGGGAAAGAGACCCAGTACTTC. This translates into CASSVGGSGTGKETQYF.